This T cell receptor beta chain was profiled in a study of blood T cell repertoires in COVID-19 (TCRdb year 2020). For the study in its entirety: The collaborator samples originated in the United States, Italy and Spain and spanned the acute and convalescent phases of COVID-19. The material from the prospective study consisted of cDNA or gDNA derived from T cells, B-cell-depleted T cells, or PBMCs. Deeply sampled blood TCRbeta repertoires from subjects exposed to, actively infected with, or recovered from COVID-19 were included in the dataset. The repertoires were made available in a free public database intended to serve as a resource for research on the immune response to SARS-CoV-2. The samples were drawn from two sources: the first 160 participants of the ongoing ImmuneRACE study, and 950 to 1,500 subjects contributed by 6 global collaborators. Nearly every sample came with metadata listing a de-identified subject ID, COVID-19 status, age in years and sex. Where HLA class I and class II types were available, the types were taken from metadata supplied by the sample provider, not from assay-based typing. Summary of the overall study and its limitations: Clinical and demographic metadata were provided uncurated, with the amount varying by source and participant.

TCRbeta CDR3 regions were amplified from genomic DNA using the immunoSEQ Assay, a bias-controlled multiplex PCR. As for how the authors treated the data: Within the assay, amplification of reference gene primers was used to estimate how many nucleated cells each sample contained. To quantify the absolute abundance of each unique TCRbeta CDR3 rearrangement, sequence reads were collapsed and filtered. For each sample, productive Simpson clonality was calculated as the square root of Simpson's diversity index over productive rearrangements. Sourced from immuneACCESS, this table was stored by TCRdb with only in-frame sequences that have V and J called. A share of the clones is absent; for the studies checked, an unresolved V gene accounts for under half, and the remainder has no known explanation. The V and J calls and clone size are taken from that table; D and trimming were inferred from the DNA. The sample table records some 190,000 clones; approximately 85% of these occur just once. 9.5% to 13% of the sample rests with the top ten.

Inclusive of the bounding cysteine and phenylalanine, the CDR3 is 15 residues long. The DNA shown is the 45-base CDR3, in frame from base 1. Trimming removed 6 bases from V and 2 bases from J, leaving 17 bases between the germline ends. Sequences SEHNR (CDR1) and FQNEAQ (CDR2) are obtained from the germline V gene (reference sequence). Remarks on this clone: There is no known antigen for this receptor. The record has no base qualities; no much larger clone is one base away.

Collaborating institutions collected whole blood in K2EDTA tubes following their own protocols. For TCRbeta analysis, collaborators shipped samples in one of three forms: frozen whole blood, isolated PBMCs, or DNA extracted from either of those sample types. The chain employs TRBV7-9 and TRBJ2-7, with the D gene not confidently named. The TCR was taken from a human donor with active or convalescent COVID-19. The donor label of this sample is uncertain. Sequenced sample: peripheral blood. The CDR3 protein sequence reads: CASSLITANPYEQYF. The nucleotides are TGTGCCAGCAGTTTAATTACAGCTAATCCCTACGAGCAGTACTTC.